This passage covers 32 T cell receptor beta chains from one sample sequenced in a study of shared clonotypes between healthy human individuals. Libraries were prepared by immunoSEQ multiplex PCR; TCRdb keeps only in-frame clonotypes and omits some of them. The sample holds over 1.4 million clones, around 97% seen once. What was sequenced was naive CD4+ T cells sorted from blood. Documented subset: CD45RA+ positively selected. The source is a man under 40 in good health.

The chain is built from TRBV20-1 and TRBJ2-7; TRBD1 aligns across 7 bases. Germline trimming cut 7 bases from V and 5 bases from J; bases unmatched to any gene: 5. From germline, CDR1 is DFQATT and CDR2 SNEGSKA (reference sequence). There are 11 residues in the CDR3. CDR3 DNA: TGCAGTGGCCAGGGGGACCACGAGCAGTACTTC. Protein: CSGQGDHEQYF.

This sequence joins TRBV11-3 and TRBJ2-5, with 14 bases that match TRBD2. The CDR3 has 19 residues. Germline V CDR1 and CDR2: SGHNT, YENEEA. V gave up 7 bases and J gave up 2 bases; unmatched junction bases: 15. CDR3 loop: CASISLGTSGSWWQETQYF. CDR3 sequence (DNA): TGTGCCAGCATTAGCTTAGGGACTAGCGGGAGCTGGTGGCAAGAGACCCAGTACTTC.

The chain couples TRBV6-1 to TRBJ1-2; D uncertain. The CDR3 extends over 15 amino acids. Germline CDR1 is MNHNS and CDR2 is SASEGT. The V end was cut by 4 bases, the J end by 6 bases, with 18 bases between. In nucleotides, the CDR3 is TGTGCCAGCAGTGGTCAAGACCGGATCTGGGATGGCTACACCTTC. It translates to CASSGQDRIWDGYTF.

Here the CDR3 reads CASSPLSRTGLGLSYEQYF. As DNA, the CDR3 is TGTGCCAGCTCACCACTTTCGAGGACAGGACTGGGGCTAAGCTACGAGCAGTACTTC. This rearrangement joins TRBV18 to TRBJ2-7, with TRBD1 matching 7 bases. Germline trimming cut 1 base from V and 3 bases from J; bases unmatched to any gene: 18. This CDR3 has 19 amino acids. Germline CDR1 is KGHSH and CDR2 is LQKENI.

This clone came up once. The chain joins TRBV6-1 to TRBJ1-1; 9 bases fit TRBD1. V dropped 6 bases and J dropped 6; count of bases not matched to a gene: 8. This CDR3 comprises 14 residues. Germline assignment: CDR1 MNHNS and CDR2 SASEGT. CDR3 residues: CASSVQGARAEAFF. The CDR3 region has the DNA TGTGCCAGCAGCGTACAGGGGGCGAGGGCTGAAGCTTTCTTT.

This rearrangement joins TRBV18 to TRBJ2-7; TRBD1 matches at 8 bases. CDR3 length equals 16 residues. CDR1 and CDR2 (germline): KGHSH, LQKENI. The V and J ends lost 1 base and 4 bases, in that order; junction bases with no gene match: 9. CDR3 amino acids: CASSPQGQGALYEQYF. For the CDR3, the DNA is TGTGCCAGCTCACCACAAGGGCAGGGGGCTCTGTACGAGCAGTACTTC.

The rearrangement uses TRBV19 and TRBJ1-5; TRBD1 matches at 7 bases. Germline CDR1 LNHDA, CDR2 SQIVND (reference sequence). V lost 3 bases to trimming and J lost 2 bases; unmatched junction nucleotides: 4. The CDR3 spans 15 residues. The CDR3 sequence is CASSIQGGGNQPQHF. CDR3 in DNA: TGTGCCAGTAGTATCCAAGGGGGCGGCAATCAGCCCCAGCATTTT.

This clone was observed once. V is TRBV29-1 and J is TRBJ2-1; possible D gene TRBD1, 6 bases. CDR3 size: 15 residues. The V gene's germline CDR1 is SQVTM and CDR2 ANQGSEA. V was pared by 1 base and J by 3 bases, with 13 bases between. The CDR3 region has the DNA TGCAGCGTTGAAGGACAGGTGGGGATCTACAATGAGCAGTTCTTC. Translated: CSVEGQVGIYNEQFF.

This chain's CDR3 is CASSLFFRGVGTEAFF. Written as DNA, the CDR3 is TGTGCCAGCAGTTTATTCTTCCGGGGGGTAGGCACTGAAGCTTTCTTT. This chain links TRBV27 with TRBJ1-1; the D gene is possibly TRBD1 (5 bases). V was clipped by 1 base and J by 4 bases, with 16 bases between them. This CDR3 has 16 amino acids. Per germline, CDR1 MNHEY and CDR2 SMNVEV (reference sequence).

The V gene is TRBV4-2, the J gene TRBJ2-2; D remains unclear. The CDR3 has 16 amino acids. Germline-derived CDR1 and CDR2 are LGHNA and YNFKEQ. V was clipped by 0 bases and J by 5 bases, with 13 bases between them. The CDR3, as DNA: TGTGCCAGCAGCCAAGACAGGCTCGCAGGAACCGGGGAGCTGTTTTTT. It codes for CASSQDRLAGTGELFF.

The V gene is TRBV15, the J gene TRBJ1-2; possibly TRBD1 for D (5 bases). The V end lost 0 bases, the J end lost 4 bases, and 6 bases lay between the germline ends. CDR3 length: 13 residues. Germline-derived CDR1 and CDR2 are LNHNV and YYDKDF (reference sequence). CDR3 coding DNA: TGTGCCACCAGCAGAGAACAGGCCTATGGCTACACCTTC. This translates into CATSREQAYGYTF.

The chain employs TRBV27 and TRBJ2-1, with D possibly matching TRBD2 (6 bases). The CDR3 covers 15 residues. Trimming pared 8 bases from V and 7 bases from J, leaving 21 bases between. The germline gives CDR1 MNHEY, CDR2 SMNVEV (reference sequence). DNA of the CDR3: TGTGCCAGCGGATGGCGGGAAAGCAGGTGGAATGAGCAGTTCTTC. Translating gives CASGWRESRWNEQFF.

Note on this clone: Different DNA sequences within this sample yield the same CDR3. V is TRBV5-1 and J is TRBJ2-5; D not certain. This CDR3 comprises 13 residues. Per the germline V gene, CDR1 is SGHRS and CDR2 is YFSETQ. The V and J ends lost 4 bases and 2 bases respectively, with 9 bases between them. The CDR3 sequence: CASSLERQETQYF. As DNA, the CDR3 is TGCGCCAGCAGCCTAGAGAGACAAGAGACCCAGTACTTC. The variable domain in full, completed from reference TRBV5-1 and TRBJ2-5, reads KAGVTQTPRYLIKTRGQQVTLSCSPISGHRSVSWYQQTPGQGLQFLFEYFSETQRNKGNFPGRFSGRQFSNSRSEMNVSTLELGDSALYLCASSLERQETQYFGPGTRLLVL.

This clone has only a few counts. CDR3 sequence reads: CASSPTGRNGYTF. CDR3 coding DNA: TGTGCCAGCAGCCCCACAGGCCGGAATGGCTACACCTTC. The V call is TRBV14, the J call TRBJ1-2, with D tentatively TRBD1 (5 bases). Germline V gene lookup returns CDR1 SGHDN and CDR2 FVKESK. Deletions cut 4 bases from V and 6 bases from J, with 12 bases between. CDR3 length: 13 residues.

This sequence joins TRBV27 and TRBJ1-3; D is possibly TRBD1 (6 bases). In germline, CDR1 is MNHEY, CDR2 SMNVEV (reference sequence). V lost 6 bases, J lost 0 bases, and 15 bases lay in between. The CDR3 is made up of 16 amino acids. The CDR3 DNA reads TGTGCCAGCAGCAGCACGGGGGCCCTCTCTGGAAACACCATATATTTT. Translated: CASSSTGALSGNTIYF.

The chain's CDR3 is CATSDGTSGSARHNEQFF. The CDR3 DNA follows: TGTGCCACCAGCGATGGGACTAGCGGGAGTGCTCGGCACAATGAGCAGTTCTTC. The chain combines TRBV15 with TRBJ2-1; 14 bases line up with TRBD2. The CDR3 sequence is 18 residues long. Germline V CDR1 and CDR2: LNHNV, YYDKDF (reference sequence). V lost 5 bases, J lost 5 bases, and 11 bases stayed unmatched.

V usage is TRBV6-1 and J usage is TRBJ2-2; 8 nucleotides line up with TRBD1. Germline values: CDR1 MNHNS, CDR2 SASEGT. CDR3 length: 15 residues. Trimming cost V 4 bases and J 6 bases; bases outside gene matches: 7. Here the CDR3 reads CASSVTDRVPGELFF. The CDR3 region has the DNA TGTGCCAGCAGTGTTACGGACAGGGTTCCCGGGGAGCTGTTTTTT.

For the CDR3, the DNA is TGTGCCTCAAGAGAGGGGTCCTCCATCTACACCTTC. Its protein product is CASREGSSIYTF. The chain is built from TRBV30 and TRBJ1-2; weak D call: TRBD1 (5 bases). The germline gives CDR1 GTSNPN, CDR2 SVGIG (reference sequence). This CDR3 region has 12 residues. V dropped 7 bases and J dropped 10 bases, with 19 bases sitting between them. The full variable domain, its missing parts supplied by reference TRBV30 and TRBJ1-2, is SQTIHQWPATLVQPVGSPLSLECTVEGTSNPNLYWYRQAAGRGLQLLFYSVGIGQISSEVPQNLSASRPQDRQFILSSKKLLLSDSGFYLCASREGSSIYTFGSGTRLTVV.

About this clone itself: This CDR3 is also generated by other DNA sequences in the sample. The chain recombines TRBV5-5 with TRBJ2-1; 11 bases match TRBD2. Per the germline V gene, CDR1 is SGHKS and CDR2 is YYEKEE (reference sequence). The CDR3 loop spans 15 amino acids. The V gene end was trimmed by 4 bases and the J gene end by 4 bases; junction bases not matched to a gene: 4. The CDR3 bases are TGTGCCAGCAGCCCTCTAGCGGGAGGATACAATGAGCAGTTCTTC. It codes for CASSPLAGGYNEQFF. The entire variable domain, with the rest obtained from reference TRBV5-5 and TRBJ2-1, is as follows: DAGVTQSPTHLIKTRGQQVTLRCSPISGHKSVSWYQQVLGQGPQFIFQYYEKEERGRGNFPDRFSARQFPNYSSELNVNALLLGDSALYLCASSPLAGGYNEQFFGPGTRLTVL.

This chain links TRBV5-4 with TRBJ1-4; D is perhaps TRBD1 (6 bases). Trimming removed 4 bases from V and 7 bases from J, with 14 bases in between. The CDR3 is 14 residues long. CDR1 SGHNT and CDR2 YYREEE come from the germline V gene (reference sequence). CDR3 in amino acids: CASSRDTSGEKLFF. CDR3 in DNA: TGTGCCAGCAGCCGGGACACCTCGGGTGAAAAACTGTTTTTT.

This chain joins TRBV5-1 and TRBJ2-7; 8 bases are shared with TRBD1. The germline gives CDR1 SGHRS, CDR2 YFSETQ. The CDR3 loop spans 14 amino acids. Trimming cost V 4 bases and J 7 bases; bases outside gene matches: 10. The CDR3 sequence: CASSPGQAPREQYF. CDR3 coding DNA: TGCGCCAGCAGCCCGGGACAGGCCCCGCGGGAGCAGTACTTC.

The chain joins TRBV5-1 to TRBJ2-7, with 7 bases lining up with TRBD1. Germline V gene sequence: CDR1 SGHRS, CDR2 YFSETQ. This CDR3 region has 15 residues. Trimming cost V 4 bases and J 0 bases; bases outside gene matches: 7. The CDR3: CASSTGTARSYEQYF. As DNA, the CDR3 is TGCGCCAGCAGCACTGGGACAGCTCGCTCCTACGAGCAGTACTTC.

The chain uses TRBV2 and TRBJ1-2; possible D gene TRBD1, 6 bases. CDR1 and CDR2 from the germline V gene are SNHLY and FYNNEI. The V and J ends lost 8 bases and 5 bases respectively, with 12 bases between them. The CDR3 runs to 12 residues. In DNA, the CDR3 is TGTGCCAGCCGGAACAGGGATTATGGCTACACCTTC. Translation: CASRNRDYGYTF.

CDR3 nucleotide sequence: TGTGCCAGCAGTTTTTCCCTCGGGTTGGCTGGGGCCAACGTCCTGACTTTC. Translated: CASSFSLGLAGANVLTF. This chain connects TRBV28 to TRBJ2-6, with D unclear. The germline V gene encodes CDR1 MDHEN and CDR2 SYDVKM. The CDR3 extends over 17 amino acids. V was cut by 3 bases and J by 2 bases, with 14 bases left in between.

This chain joins TRBV12-5 and TRBJ2-1; D remains unclear. Looked up from germline, CDR1 is LGHNT and CDR2 is FRNRAP. Trimming stripped 1 base from V and 6 bases from J, with 7 bases between. The CDR3 totals 13 residues. The CDR3 loop is CASGLDSFNEQFF. The CDR3 DNA reads TGTGCTAGTGGTTTGGACAGCTTCAATGAGCAGTTCTTC.

The rearrangement uses TRBV5-1 and TRBJ2-2; 10 bases are a match to TRBD2. CDR1 and CDR2 (germline): SGHRS, YFSETQ. CDR3 size: 15 residues. Germline trimming cut 6 bases from V and 2 bases from J; bases unmatched to any gene: 4. CDR3 bases: TGCGCCAGCACGTGGACTAGCGGAAACACCGGGGAGCTGTTTTTT. Encoded protein: CASTWTSGNTGELFF. The full variable domain, its missing parts supplied by reference TRBV5-1 and TRBJ2-2, is KAGVTQTPRYLIKTRGQQVTLSCSPISGHRSVSWYQQTPGQGLQFLFEYFSETQRNKGNFPGRFSGRQFSNSRSEMNVSTLELGDSALYLCASTWTSGNTGELFFGEGSRLTVL.

The chain employs TRBV18 and TRBJ2-7, with D possibly called TRBD1 or TRBD2 (5 bases each). This CDR3 region has 14 residues. The V end was cut by 2 bases, the J end by 6 bases, with 14 bases between. Germline CDR1 KGHSH, CDR2 LQKENI. CDR3 DNA sequence: TGTGCCAGCTCACCAGGGACCCACGGCGGCGAGCAGTACTTC. Protein sequence: CASSPGTHGGEQYF.

The chain joins TRBV18 to TRBJ2-3, with D perhaps matching TRBD1 (5 bases). Trimming pared 3 bases from V and 3 bases from J, leaving 13 bases between. Germline CDR1 is KGHSH and CDR2 is LQKENI. The CDR3 covers 15 residues. CDR3 residues: CASSPRQGATDTQYF. The DNA of the CDR3 is TGTGCCAGCTCACCTCGGCAGGGTGCGACAGATACGCAGTATTTT.

The V gene is TRBV28, the J gene TRBJ1-5; 7 positions match TRBD1. Germline CDR1 is MDHEN and CDR2 is SYDVKM. V was clipped by 7 bases and J by 6 bases; unmatched bases: 6. The CDR3 consists of 13 residues. The CDR3 protein is CASTGGVTQPQHF. CDR3 sequence (DNA): TGTGCCAGCACAGGGGGAGTAACTCAGCCCCAGCATTTT.

This chain connects TRBV27 to TRBJ2-5; TRBD2 matches 9 bases. The germline V gene encodes CDR1 MNHEY and CDR2 SMNVEV (reference sequence). Trimming cost V 6 bases and J 7 bases; bases outside gene matches: 9. This CDR3 comprises 14 residues. The CDR3 protein is CASRLAGAVGTQYF. The CDR3 region has the DNA TGTGCCAGCAGGTTAGCGGGAGCCGTTGGGACCCAGTACTTC.

The chain employs TRBV7-7 and TRBJ2-1; 8 bases are shared with TRBD2. This CDR3 is 15 amino acids long. Germline V lookup: CDR1 SSHAT, CDR2 FNYEAQ (reference sequence). Trimming took 1 base from V and 6 from J; bases not matched to a gene: 5. CDR3 nucleotide sequence: TGTGCCAGCAGCTTAGGTAGCGGGGTCCCCAATGAGCAGTTCTTC. Its protein is CASSLGSGVPNEQFF.

This clone showed up just once. The same CDR3 can be traced to other DNA sequences in this sample. This chain joins TRBV7-6 and TRBJ2-3; TRBD2 matches 9 bases. The CDR3 has 15 amino acids. The trim removed 2 bases at V and 0 bases at J, leaving 0 bases unmatched. Germline-derived CDR1 and CDR2 are SGHVS and FNYEAQ. In DNA, the CDR3 is TGTGCCAGCAGCTTACTAGCGGGAAGCACAGATACGCAGTATTTT. This gives the protein CASSLLAGSTDTQYF.